This is a list of T cell receptor beta chains from one sample in a study of cytomegalovirus exposure and HLA in healthy donors. The method was immunoSEQ multiplex PCR; TCRdb's version includes in-frame clones alone and lacks a portion of them. The sample lists roughly 47,000 clones, 93% occurring once. Sequenced sample: PBMCs. Receptors originate from a woman aged 18-29 years in good health and CMV-seronegative. CDR3s include the opening cysteine and the closing phenylalanine or tryptophan. D genes are given only for firm matches.

TRBD1 | TRBJ1-2 | TRBV10-1 | CASSEDRVRGYTF | TGCGCCAGCAGTGAAGACAGGGTCCGGGGCTACACCTTC
NA | TRBJ1-6 | TRBV27 | CANPSSYNSPLHF | TGTGCCAACCCGAGCTCCTATAATTCACCCCTCCACTTT
TRBD1 | TRBJ1-1 | TRBV27 | CASSRDRGVLAFF | TGTGCCAGCAGTAGGGACAGGGGAGTGTTAGCTTTCTTT
TRBD2 | TRBJ2-7 | TRBV27 | CASSSRLAGEREQYF | TGTGCCAGCAGTTCCCGACTAGCGGGAGAGCGAGAGCAGTACTTC
NA | TRBJ1-5 | TRBV2 | CASSEFLYSNQPQHF | TGTGCCAGCAGTGAATTCCTTTATAGCAATCAGCCCCAGCATTTT
TRBD1 | TRBJ1-2 | TRBV9 | CASSVGQGNYGYTF | TGTGCCAGCAGCGTTGGACAGGGTAACTATGGCTACACCTTC
TRBD1 | TRBJ2-7 | TRBV2 | CASSLTGASSYEQYF | TGTGCCAGCAGTTTGACAGGGGCTAGCTCCTACGAGCAGTACTTC
TRBD1 | TRBJ1-1 | TRBV6-6 | CASSYATGGGGAFF | TGTGCCAGCAGTTACGCGACAGGGGGTGGGGGAGCTTTCTTT
NA | TRBJ1-5 | TRBV28 | CASGTLNQPQHF | TGTGCCAGCGGGACACTTAATCAGCCCCAGCATTTT
TRBD1 | TRBJ1-1 | TRBV30 | CAWSVRGGNTEAFF | TGTGCCTGGAGTGTACGAGGGGGCAACACTGAAGCTTTCTTT
NA | TRBJ2-5 | TRBV19 | CASSIDSVLSQETQYF | TGTGCCAGTAGTATAGATTCGGTCCTATCTCAAGAGACCCAGTACTTC
TRBD2 | TRBJ2-7 | TRBV7-2 | CASRASGGAHEQYF | TGTGCCAGCAGGGCTAGCGGGGGGGCCCACGAGCAGTACTTC